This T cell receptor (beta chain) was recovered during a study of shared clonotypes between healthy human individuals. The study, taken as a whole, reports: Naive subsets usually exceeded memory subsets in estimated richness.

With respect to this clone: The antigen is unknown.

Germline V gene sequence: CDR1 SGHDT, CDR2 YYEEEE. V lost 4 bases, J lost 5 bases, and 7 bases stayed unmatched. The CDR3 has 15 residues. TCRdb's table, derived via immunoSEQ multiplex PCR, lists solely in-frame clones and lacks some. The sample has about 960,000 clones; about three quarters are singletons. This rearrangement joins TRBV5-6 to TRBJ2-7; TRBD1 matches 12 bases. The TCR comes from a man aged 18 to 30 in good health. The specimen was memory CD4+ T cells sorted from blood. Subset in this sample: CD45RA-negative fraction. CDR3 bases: TGTGCCAGCAGCACCCGGGACAGGGGGCTTGACGAGCAGTACTTC. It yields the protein CASSTRDRGLDEQYF.